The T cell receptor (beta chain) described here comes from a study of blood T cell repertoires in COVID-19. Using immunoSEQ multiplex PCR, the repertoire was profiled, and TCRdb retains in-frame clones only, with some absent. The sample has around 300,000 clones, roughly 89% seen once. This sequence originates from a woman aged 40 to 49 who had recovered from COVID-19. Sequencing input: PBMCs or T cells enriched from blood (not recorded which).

CDR3 in DNA: TGTGCCAGCAGCCAACTTTCCCAGGGGAACACTGAAGCTTTCTTT. It specifies CASSQLSQGNTEAFF. The chain combines TRBV3-1 (or the pseudogene TRBV3-2) with TRBJ1-1, with a tentative D call TRBD1 (5 bases). Germline values: CDR1 LGHDT, CDR2 YNNKEL (reference sequence). V lost 2 bases to trimming and J lost 1 base, with 11 bases between them. The CDR3 is 15 amino acids.